This T cell receptor (beta chain) stems from a study of vaccination and CD4 T cells after COVID-19. CDR1 and CDR2 (germline): SGHTA, FQGNSA. Between the trimmed V and J ends, which lost 1 base and 7 bases, there was a span of 17 bases. CDR3 length equals 16 residues. Scientists ran DNA taken from cultured CD4+ T cells through the Oncomine TCR Beta short-read assay for sequencing. In TCRdb, the PCR reads were re-called with MiXCR into one record per CDR3 protein. This sample has about 15,000 distinct CDR3 sequences, with roughly a third found just once. Treatment: roughly ten-day PBMC culture with coronavirus spike peptide pools or control peptides (ViraFEST assay). This clonotype was observed a handful of times. The antigen is undetermined.

The chain recombines TRBV7-2 with TRBJ2-1; D gene ambiguous. The material was CD4+ T cells from blood, cultured in vitro, obtained after SARS-CoV-2 vaccination. The TCR sequence derives from a human donor who had recovered from COVID-19. The CDR3 protein is CASSLGSRTLGNEQFF. CDR3 DNA sequence: TGTGCCAGCAGCTTAGGGTCCAGGACCCTTGGGAATGAGCAGTTCTTC.